This TCR beta chain was identified during a study of T cell repertoires in cytomegalovirus infection. About the study: Carrying CMV and the relevant HLA type showed in public TCR beta signatures.

The CDR3 consists of 12 residues. V was cut by 3 bases and J by 6 bases, with 9 bases left in between. Looked up from germline, CDR1 is SEHNR and CDR2 is FQNEAQ (reference sequence). TCRdb called the reads again in MiXCR, with one record for every CDR3 protein. The profile shows approximately 500,000 distinct CDR3 sequences, about 15% of them singletons. Sequencing was performed on CD8+ T cells from PBMCs. This sequence originates from a human donor in good health (CMV status not recorded). Some clones in this sample may be carry-over from other donors' samples. V usage is TRBV7-9 and J usage is TRBJ2-7, with D perhaps matching TRBD1 (5 bases). The CDR3 loop reads CASSFRVGEQYF. CDR3 nucleotide sequence: TGTGCCAGCAGCTTCAGGGTCGGCGAGCAGTACTTC.